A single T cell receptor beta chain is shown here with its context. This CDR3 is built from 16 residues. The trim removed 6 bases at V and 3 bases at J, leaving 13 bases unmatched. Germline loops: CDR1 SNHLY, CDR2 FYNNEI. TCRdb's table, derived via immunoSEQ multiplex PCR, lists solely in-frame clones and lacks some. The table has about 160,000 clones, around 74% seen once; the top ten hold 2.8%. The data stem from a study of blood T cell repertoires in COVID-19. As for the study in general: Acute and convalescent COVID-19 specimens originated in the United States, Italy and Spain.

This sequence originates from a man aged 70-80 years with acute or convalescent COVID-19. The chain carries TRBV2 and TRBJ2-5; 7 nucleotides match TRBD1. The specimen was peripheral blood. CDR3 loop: CASRGYYRGTKETQYF. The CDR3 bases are TGTGCCAGCAGGGGGTACTACAGGGGTACGAAAGAGACCCAGTACTTC.